These 22 T cell receptor beta chains were all obtained from the same sample, sequenced in a study of T cell repertoires in cytomegalovirus infection. Their cognate antigens are unknown. From the reads, TCRdb called clonotypes with MiXCR, one entry per CDR3 protein. The sample has hundreds of thousands of distinct CDR3 sequences, approximately 33% seen once. The sequencing here drew on cultured PBMCs, taken from culture after CMV antigen stimulation. The receptors here all came from a human donor in good health (CMV status not recorded). Some clones in this sample may be carry-over from other donors' samples.

The V gene is TRBV4-1, the J gene TRBJ2-7; 7 nucleotides agree with TRBD1. V lost 0 bases, J lost 1 base, and 6 bases stayed unmatched. CDR1 is MGHRA and CDR2 is YSYEKL in the germline V gene. This CDR3 region has 16 residues. As DNA, the CDR3 is TGCGCCAGCAGCCAAGATGCTCGGACAGGATCCTACGAGCAGTACTTC. Translated, it gives CASSQDARTGSYEQYF.

This clonotype was detected only a few times. J is TRBJ2-7 and V is TRBV11-1, with unresolved D. CDR1 is SGHAT and CDR2 is FQDESV in the germline V gene (reference sequence). This CDR3 contains 13 residues. V gave up 5 bases and J gave up 2 bases, with 10 bases separating them. The CDR3 here is CASSRPRTYEQYF. The CDR3 DNA is TGTGCCAGCAGCCGTCCGAGGACCTACGAGCAGTACTTC.

The chain joins TRBV4-3 to TRBJ1-2; tentative D call: TRBD1 (6 bases). Per germline, CDR1 LGHNA and CDR2 YSLEER. V gave up 2 bases and J gave up 8 bases, with 24 bases separating them. This CDR3 region has 17 residues. This CDR3 reads CASSQLVAGARNRGYTF. CDR3 coding DNA: TGCGCCAGCAGCCAACTAGTGGCGGGGGCGCGAAACCGAGGCTACACCTTC.

The chain employs TRBV7-6 and TRBJ2-3; D is uncertain. V lost 5 bases and J lost 0, with 15 bases in between. The CDR3 length is 16 residues. CDR1 is SGHVS and CDR2 is FNYEAQ in the germline V gene. The DNA of the CDR3 is TGTGCCAGCAGCCATGGATGGAAGTCTAGCACAGATACGCAGTATTTT. Protein product: CASSHGWKSSTDTQYF.

CDR3 amino acids: CASSASGRVSDTQYF. CDR3 in DNA: TGTGCCAGCAGCGCTAGCGGGAGGGTTTCAGATACGCAGTATTTT. V is TRBV7-6 and J is TRBJ2-3; 12 bases are a match to TRBD2. CDR1 is SGHVS, CDR2 FNYEAQ, per germline. Losses at the gene ends were 5 bases for V and 4 bases for J; bases not matched to a gene: 4. The CDR3 extends over 15 amino acids.

The sample holds many counts of this clonotype. V and J are TRBV7-2 and TRBJ2-7; 11 bases agree with TRBD2. The trim removed 7 bases at V and 2 bases at J, leaving 4 bases unmatched. The CDR3 spans 14 residues. The V gene's germline CDR1 is SGHTA and CDR2 FQGNSA. DNA of the CDR3: TGTGCCAGCACCAGACTAGCGGGAACCTACGAGCAGTACTTC. Residues: CASTRLAGTYEQYF.

The V gene is TRBV7-2, the J gene TRBJ2-7, with D maybe TRBD2 (6 bases). The CDR3 has 19 residues. Germline loops: CDR1 SGHTA, CDR2 FQGNSA. Trimming took off 5 bases at V and 1 base at J, with 27 bases between the two ends. The CDR3 coding sequence is TGTGCCAGCAGCGTAACCGGGACTGGAGTGGGGCTTCGGTCCTACGAGCAGTACTTC. Its protein product is CASSVTGTGVGLRSYEQYF.

There are a few counts of this clonotype. The rearrangement uses TRBV20-1 and TRBJ1-5; D is uncertain. CDR1 DFQATT and CDR2 SNEGSKA come from the germline V gene (reference sequence). The V end lost 0 bases, the J end lost 0 bases, and 12 bases lay between the germline ends. This CDR3 has 16 residues. CDR3 in DNA: TGCAGTGCTAGAGATTCACTGTCATATAGCAATCAGCCCCAGCATTTT. Its translation is CSARDSLSYSNQPQHF.

This clonotype was counted at least ten times. The chain couples TRBV7-2 to TRBJ1-2; 10 positions agree with TRBD1. The CDR3 has 15 amino acids. The junction had 4 bases not matched to a gene; V was cut back by 4 bases and J by 2 bases. CDR1 and CDR2 from the germline V gene are SGHTA and FQGNSA. The CDR3 bases are TGTGCCAGCAGCTCAAGGGACAGGGGAAACTATGGCTACACCTTC. Its translation: CASSSRDRGNYGYTF.

This chain joins TRBV24-1 and TRBJ2-5; D possibly matches TRBD1 or TRBD2 (5 bases each). In germline, CDR1 is KGHDR, CDR2 SFDVKD. V shed 3 bases and J shed 2 bases, with 12 bases lying between them. This CDR3 is 15 amino acids long. CDR3 loop: CATSDIYGGQETQYF. The CDR3 coding sequence is TGTGCCACCAGTGATATTTATGGGGGACAAGAGACCCAGTACTTC.

This clonotype was counted between two and nine times. The gene calls are TRBV11-2 and TRBJ1-3, with D possibly being TRBD1 (5 bases). V was trimmed by 5 bases and J by 4 bases, leaving 18 bases between them. This CDR3 has 16 residues. Per germline, CDR1 SGHAT and CDR2 FQNNGV. The CDR3 region has the DNA TGTGCCAGCAGCCAGATCCGGGGCCGGCGGGGAAACACCATATATTTT. Its translation is CASSQIRGRRGNTIYF.

This chain connects TRBV7-2 to TRBJ2-7; 7 nucleotides line up with TRBD2. Germline V gene lookup returns CDR1 SGHTA and CDR2 FQGNSA. The CDR3 loop spans 14 amino acids. V lost 5 bases to trimming and J lost 2 bases; unmatched junction nucleotides: 6. Written as DNA, the CDR3 is TGTGCCAGCAGCCAAACGCGGGGGACCTACGAGCAGTACTTC. Encoded protein: CASSQTRGTYEQYF.

This clonotype came up a few times. This chain links TRBV11-1 with TRBJ2-2; 8 nucleotides align to TRBD1. This CDR3 comprises 15 residues. Germline-derived CDR1 and CDR2 are SGHAT and FQDESV (reference sequence). With 1 base clipped from V and 6 bases from J, the junction kept 4 bases outside the gene matches. The DNA of the CDR3 is TGTGCCAGCAGCTTAGTGGACAGGGTCGCCGGGGAGCTGTTTTTT. Its protein product is CASSLVDRVAGELFF. Combining the CDR3 with reference TRBV11-1 and TRBJ2-2 gives the whole variable domain EAEVAQSPRYKITEKSQAVAFWCDPISGHATLYWYRQILGQGPELLVQFQDESVVDDSQLPKDRFSAERLKGVDSTLKIQPAELGDSAMYLCASSLVDRVAGELFFGEGSRLTVL.

The gene calls are TRBV20-1 and TRBJ1-6, with D unclear. CDR1 DFQATT and CDR2 SNEGSKA come from the germline V gene (reference sequence). V was clipped by 3 bases and J by 7 bases, with 16 bases between them. The CDR3 loop spans 15 amino acids. This chain's CDR3 is CSARPQSGLNSPLHF. CDR3 DNA sequence: TGCAGTGCTAGGCCGCAGAGCGGATTGAATTCACCCCTCCACTTT.

The chain recombines TRBV4-1 with TRBJ1-1; D might be TRBD1 (6 bases). This CDR3 region has 14 residues. Per the germline V gene, CDR1 is MGHRA and CDR2 is YSYEKL. V dropped 0 bases and J dropped 6 bases, with 11 bases sitting between them. In DNA, the CDR3 is TGCGCCAGCAGCCAAGAAGGAGGGGGGCCTGAAGCTTTCTTT. Its protein product is CASSQEGGGPEAFF.

This clonotype has more than one count but fewer than ten. The chain recombines TRBV6-2 or TRBV6-3 with TRBJ2-5, with D possibly being TRBD2 (5 bases). Trimming pared 2 bases from V and 7 bases from J, leaving 8 bases between. The germline CDR1 and CDR2 sequences are MNHEY and SVGEGT. The CDR3 runs to 12 residues. CDR3: CASSYPAGTQYF. CDR3 DNA sequence: TGTGCCAGCAGTTACCCGGCGGGGACCCAGTACTTC.

This clonotype was counted a single time. The V and J genes are TRBV29-1 and TRBJ2-7, with D perhaps being TRBD1 or TRBD2 (6 bases each). V was clipped by 2 bases and J by 4 bases, with 12 bases between them. The CDR3 runs to 13 residues. Germline-derived CDR1 and CDR2 are SQVTM and ANQGSEA. CDR3 residues: CSVEMRGRYEQYF. CDR3 nucleotides: TGCAGCGTTGAAATGAGGGGGAGGTACGAGCAGTACTTC.

This clonotype is a singleton in its sample. V usage is TRBV7-9 and J usage is TRBJ2-5; D is perhaps TRBD1 (5 bases). The germline V gene has CDR1 SEHNR and CDR2 FQNEAQ (reference sequence). Trimming shortened V by 5 bases and J by 2 bases, and 15 bases separated the two germline ends. The CDR3 extends over 15 amino acids. The CDR3 region is CASSHTRVGQETQYF. The CDR3 DNA reads TGTGCCAGCAGCCATACCAGGGTGGGTCAAGAGACCCAGTACTTC. Together with reference TRBV7-9 and TRBJ2-5, the CDR3 gives the full variable domain: DTGVSQNPRHKITKRGQNVTFRCDPISEHNRLYWYRQTLGQGPEFLTYFQNEAQLEKSRLLSDRFSAERPKGSFSTLEIQRTEQGDSAMYLCASSHTRVGQETQYFGPGTRLLVL.

This clonotype has just a few counts. The chain's CDR3 is CASGTANTGELFF. In nucleotides, the CDR3 is TGTGCCAGCGGGACAGCCAACACCGGGGAGCTGTTTTTT. The chain carries TRBV28 and TRBJ2-2, with 7 bases lining up with TRBD1. J was trimmed by 2 bases and V by 8 bases; bases with no gene match: 2. The CDR3 is 13 residues long. Germline CDR1 is MDHEN and CDR2 is SYDVKM.

The CDR3 coding sequence is TGTGCCAGCAGGACGATTCGGGACAGTATCTGGTCGGGCACCTTC. Amino acid sequence: CASRTIRDSIWSGTF. V gene TRBV28 combines with J gene TRBJ1-2, with TRBD1 matching over 7 bases. V gave up 6 bases and J gave up 13 bases; unmatched junction bases: 20. This CDR3 is 15 amino acids long. From germline, CDR1 is MDHEN and CDR2 SYDVKM.

There are many counts of this clonotype. The chain combines TRBV7-2 with TRBJ1-5; D is possibly TRBD1 (6 bases). In germline, CDR1 is SGHTA, CDR2 FQGNSA. The CDR3 runs 15 residues. The V and J ends lost 1 base and 1 base respectively, with 8 bases between them. The CDR3 sequence is CASSLGRGSNQPQHF. The DNA of the CDR3 is TGTGCCAGCAGCTTAGGTAGGGGGAGCAATCAGCCCCAGCATTTT. Full variable domain (missing parts from reference TRBV7-2 and TRBJ1-5): GAGVSQSPSNKVTEKGKDVELRCDPISGHTALYWYRQSLGQGLEFLIYFQGNSAPDKSGLPSDRFSAERTGGSVSTLTIQRTQQEDSAVYLCASSLGRGSNQPQHFGDGTRLSIL.

This sequence joins TRBV9 and TRBJ2-3, with a weak D call TRBD2 (6 bases). Trimming shortened V by 1 base and J by 5 bases, and 14 bases separated the two germline ends. Germline CDR1 SGDLS, CDR2 YYNGEE. The CDR3 loop spans 15 amino acids. The CDR3 loop reads CASSVLEGGGDTQYF. As DNA, the CDR3 is TGTGCCAGCAGCGTACTAGAGGGAGGCGGAGATACGCAGTATTTT.